The present entry profiles one T cell receptor (beta chain) with its context. The CDR3 covers 13 residues. Trimming cost V 8 bases and J 5 bases, with 15 bases left between them. Germline lookup yields CDR1 LNHNV and CDR2 YYDKDF (reference sequence). The entry originates in a study of blood T cell repertoires in COVID-19. Measured with immunoSEQ multiplex PCR; TCRdb has only the in-frame clones, and not every one. The sample has 210,000 or so clones; around 82% are singletons. Specimen: PBMCs or T cells enriched from blood (not recorded which). The source is a woman aged 45-59 years who had been exposed to COVID-19. V usage is TRBV15 and J usage is TRBJ1-1; D ambiguous. Here the CDR3 reads CATSPREGTEAFF. As DNA, the CDR3 is TGTGCCACCTCCCCGAGGGAGGGAACTGAAGCTTTCTTT.